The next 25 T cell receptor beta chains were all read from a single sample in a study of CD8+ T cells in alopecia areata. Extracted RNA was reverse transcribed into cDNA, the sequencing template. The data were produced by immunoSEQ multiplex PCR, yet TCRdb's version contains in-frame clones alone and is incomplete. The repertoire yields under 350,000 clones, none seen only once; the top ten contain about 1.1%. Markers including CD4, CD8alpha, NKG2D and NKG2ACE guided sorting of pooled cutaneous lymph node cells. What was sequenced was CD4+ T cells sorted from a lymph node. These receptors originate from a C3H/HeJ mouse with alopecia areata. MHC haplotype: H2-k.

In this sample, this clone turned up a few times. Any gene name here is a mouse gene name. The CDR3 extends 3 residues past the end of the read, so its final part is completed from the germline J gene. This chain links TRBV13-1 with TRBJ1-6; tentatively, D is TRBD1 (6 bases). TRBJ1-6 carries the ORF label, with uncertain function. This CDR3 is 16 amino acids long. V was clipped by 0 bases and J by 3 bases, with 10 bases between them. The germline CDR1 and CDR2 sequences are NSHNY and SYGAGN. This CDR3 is CASSDARTDYNSPLYF. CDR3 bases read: TGTGCCAGCAGTGATGCCCGGACAGACTATAATTCGCCC.

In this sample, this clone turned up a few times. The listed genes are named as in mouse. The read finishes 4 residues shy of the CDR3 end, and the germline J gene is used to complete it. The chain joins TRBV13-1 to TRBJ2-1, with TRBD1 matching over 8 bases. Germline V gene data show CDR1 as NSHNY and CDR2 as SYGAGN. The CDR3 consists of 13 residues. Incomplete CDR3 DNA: TGTGCCAGCAGCCAGGGGGCGCGGGCT. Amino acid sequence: CASSQGARA. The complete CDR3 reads CASSQGARAEQFF.

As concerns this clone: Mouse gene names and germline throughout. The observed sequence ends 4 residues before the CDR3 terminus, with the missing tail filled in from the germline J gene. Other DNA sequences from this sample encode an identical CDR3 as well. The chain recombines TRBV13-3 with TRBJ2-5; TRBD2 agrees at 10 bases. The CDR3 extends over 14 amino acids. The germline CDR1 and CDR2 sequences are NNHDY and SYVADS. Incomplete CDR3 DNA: TGTGCCAGCAGTCGACTGGGGGGCGAAGAC. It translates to CASSRLGGED. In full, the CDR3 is CASSRLGGEDTQYF.

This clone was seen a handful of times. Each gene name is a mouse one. The CDR3 region is CAWSPRGRGSDYTF. The sequenced CDR3 bases are TGTGCCTGGAGTCCTAGGGGGCGAGGCTCC. J is TRBJ1-2 and V is TRBV31; 7 nucleotides match TRBD1. With the read ending 4 residues before the CDR3 end, the germline J gene is used to fill in that end. The germline CDR1 and CDR2 sequences are GKSSPN and SITVG. V was clipped by 1 base and J by 4 bases; unmatched bases: 6. The CDR3 consists of 14 residues.

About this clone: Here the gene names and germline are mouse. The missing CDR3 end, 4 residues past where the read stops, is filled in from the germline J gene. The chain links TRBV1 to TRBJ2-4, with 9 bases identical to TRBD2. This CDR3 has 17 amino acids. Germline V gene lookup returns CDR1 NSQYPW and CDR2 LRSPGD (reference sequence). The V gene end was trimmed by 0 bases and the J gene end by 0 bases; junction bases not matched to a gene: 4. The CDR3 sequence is CTCSADRWGGSQNTLYF. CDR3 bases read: TGCACCTGCAGTGCAGATCGCTGGGGGGGGAGTCAAAAC.

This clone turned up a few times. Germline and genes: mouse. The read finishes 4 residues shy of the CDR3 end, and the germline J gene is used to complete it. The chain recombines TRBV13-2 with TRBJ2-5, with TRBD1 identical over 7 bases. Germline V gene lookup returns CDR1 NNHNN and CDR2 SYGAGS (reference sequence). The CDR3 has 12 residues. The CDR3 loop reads CASGTGKDTQYF. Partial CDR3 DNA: TGTGCCAGCGGGACAGGGAAAGAC.

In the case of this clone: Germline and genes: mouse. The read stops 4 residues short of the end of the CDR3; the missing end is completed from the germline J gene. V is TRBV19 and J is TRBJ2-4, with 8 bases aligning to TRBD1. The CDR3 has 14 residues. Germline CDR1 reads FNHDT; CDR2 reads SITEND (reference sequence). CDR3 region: CASSIDRGENTLYF. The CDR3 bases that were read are TGTGCCAGCAGTATAGACAGGGGGGAAAAC.

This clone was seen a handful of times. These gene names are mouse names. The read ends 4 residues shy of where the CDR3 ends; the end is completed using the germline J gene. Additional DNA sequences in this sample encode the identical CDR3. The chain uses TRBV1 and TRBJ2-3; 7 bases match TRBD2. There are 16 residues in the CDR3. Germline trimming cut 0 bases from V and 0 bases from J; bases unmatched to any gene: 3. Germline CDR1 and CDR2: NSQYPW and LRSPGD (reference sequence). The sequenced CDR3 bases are TGCACCTGCAGTGCAGACTGGGGGATAAGTGCAGAA. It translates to CTCSADWGISAE. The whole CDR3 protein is CTCSADWGISAETLYF.

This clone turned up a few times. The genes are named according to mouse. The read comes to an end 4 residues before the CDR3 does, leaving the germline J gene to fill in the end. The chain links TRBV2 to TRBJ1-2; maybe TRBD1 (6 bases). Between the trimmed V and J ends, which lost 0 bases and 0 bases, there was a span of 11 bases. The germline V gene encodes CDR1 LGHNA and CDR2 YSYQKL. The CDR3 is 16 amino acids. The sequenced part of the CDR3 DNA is TGTGCCAGCAGCCAAGATAGGGGGGGGTCAAACTCC. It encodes CASSQDRGGSNS. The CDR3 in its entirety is CASSQDRGGSNSDYTF.

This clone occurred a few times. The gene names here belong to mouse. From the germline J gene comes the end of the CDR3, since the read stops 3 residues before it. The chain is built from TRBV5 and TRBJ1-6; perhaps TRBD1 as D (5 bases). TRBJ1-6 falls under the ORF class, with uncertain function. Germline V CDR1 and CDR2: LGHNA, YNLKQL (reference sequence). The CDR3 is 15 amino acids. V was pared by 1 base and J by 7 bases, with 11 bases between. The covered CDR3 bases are TGTGCCAGCAGCCAAGGGAAACAGGAGAATTCGCCC. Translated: CASSQGKQENSP. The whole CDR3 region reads CASSQGKQENSPLYF.

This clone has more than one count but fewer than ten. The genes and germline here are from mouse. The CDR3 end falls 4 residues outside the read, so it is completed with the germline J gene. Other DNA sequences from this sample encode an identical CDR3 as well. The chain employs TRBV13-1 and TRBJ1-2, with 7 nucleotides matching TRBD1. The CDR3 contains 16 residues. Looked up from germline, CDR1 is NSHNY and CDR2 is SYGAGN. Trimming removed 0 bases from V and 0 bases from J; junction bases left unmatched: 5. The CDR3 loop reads CASSDAGTAANSDYTF. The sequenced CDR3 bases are TGTGCCAGCAGTGATGCCGGGACAGCTGCAAACTCC.

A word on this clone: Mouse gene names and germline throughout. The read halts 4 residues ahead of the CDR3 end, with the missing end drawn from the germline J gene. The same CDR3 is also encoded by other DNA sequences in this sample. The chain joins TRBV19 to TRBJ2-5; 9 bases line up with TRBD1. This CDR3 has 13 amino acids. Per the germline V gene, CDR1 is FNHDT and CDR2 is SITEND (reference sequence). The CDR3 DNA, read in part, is TGTGCCAGCAGTCCCGGGACAGGGGAC. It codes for CASSPGTGD. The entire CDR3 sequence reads CASSPGTGDTQYF.

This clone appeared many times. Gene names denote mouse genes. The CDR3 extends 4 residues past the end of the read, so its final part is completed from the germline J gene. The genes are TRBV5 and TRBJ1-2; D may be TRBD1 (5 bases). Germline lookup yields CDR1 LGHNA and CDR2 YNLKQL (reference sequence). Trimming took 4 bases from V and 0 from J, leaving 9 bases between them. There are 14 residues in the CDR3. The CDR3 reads CASSPDNANSDYTF. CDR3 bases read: TGTGCCAGCAGCCCGGACAATGCAAACTCC.

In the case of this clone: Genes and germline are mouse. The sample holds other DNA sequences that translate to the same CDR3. The CDR3 protein is CASGEGLGNYAEQFF. CDR3 bases read: TGTGCCAGCGGTGAAGGGCTGGGGAACTATGCT. The chain is built from TRBV13-2 and TRBJ2-1, with TRBD2 as a possible D gene (6 bases). The missing CDR3 end, 4 residues past where the read stops, is filled in from the germline J gene. Germline-derived CDR1 and CDR2 are NNHNN and SYGAGS (reference sequence). With 2 bases removed from V and 1 base from J, the gap between germline ends came to 10 bases. The CDR3 is 15 residues long.

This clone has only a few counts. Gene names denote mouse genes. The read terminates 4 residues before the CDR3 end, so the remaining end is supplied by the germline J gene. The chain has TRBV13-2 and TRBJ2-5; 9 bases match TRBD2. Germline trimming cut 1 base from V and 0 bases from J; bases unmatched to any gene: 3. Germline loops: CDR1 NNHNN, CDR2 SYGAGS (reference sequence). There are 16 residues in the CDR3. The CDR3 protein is CASGDSLGGNQDTQYF. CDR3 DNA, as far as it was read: TGTGCCAGCGGTGATAGTCTGGGGGGGAACCAAGAC.

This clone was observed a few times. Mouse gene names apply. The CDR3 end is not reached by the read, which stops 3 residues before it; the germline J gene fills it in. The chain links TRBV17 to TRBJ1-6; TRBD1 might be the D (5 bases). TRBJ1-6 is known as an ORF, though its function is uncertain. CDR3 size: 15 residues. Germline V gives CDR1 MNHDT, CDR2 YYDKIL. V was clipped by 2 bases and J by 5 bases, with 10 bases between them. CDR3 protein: CASSRPPGNNSPLYF. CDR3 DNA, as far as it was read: TGTGCTAGCAGTAGACCTCCAGGGAATAATTCGCCC.

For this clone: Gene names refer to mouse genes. The CDR3 region is CASRDRDSPLYF. Incomplete CDR3 DNA: TGTGCCAGCAGGGACAGGGATTCGCCC. The chain carries TRBV13-1 and TRBJ1-6; TRBD1 agrees at 8 bases. The CDR3 goes on 3 residues after the read ends, and that part is filled in from the germline J gene. TRBJ1-6 belongs to the ORF category, with a function that is uncertain. The junction had 0 bases not matched to a gene; V was cut back by 5 bases and J by 8 bases. The CDR3 length is 12 residues. Germline V CDR1 and CDR2: NSHNY, SYGAGN.

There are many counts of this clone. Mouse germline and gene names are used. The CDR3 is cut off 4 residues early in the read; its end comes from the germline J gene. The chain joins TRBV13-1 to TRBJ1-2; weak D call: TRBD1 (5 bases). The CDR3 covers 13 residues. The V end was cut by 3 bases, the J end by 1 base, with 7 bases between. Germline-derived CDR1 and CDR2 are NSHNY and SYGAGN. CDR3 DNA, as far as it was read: TGTGCCAGCAGTGCGACAGAAAACTCC. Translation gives CASSATENS. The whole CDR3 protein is CASSATENSDYTF.

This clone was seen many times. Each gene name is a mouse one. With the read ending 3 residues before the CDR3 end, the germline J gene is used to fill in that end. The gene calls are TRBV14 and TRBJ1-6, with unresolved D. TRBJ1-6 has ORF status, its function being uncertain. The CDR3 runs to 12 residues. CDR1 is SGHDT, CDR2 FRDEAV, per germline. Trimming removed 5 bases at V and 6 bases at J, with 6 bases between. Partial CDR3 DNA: TGTGCCAGCAGCACTCCTAATTCGCCC. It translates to CASSTPNSP. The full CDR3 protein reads CASSTPNSPLYF.

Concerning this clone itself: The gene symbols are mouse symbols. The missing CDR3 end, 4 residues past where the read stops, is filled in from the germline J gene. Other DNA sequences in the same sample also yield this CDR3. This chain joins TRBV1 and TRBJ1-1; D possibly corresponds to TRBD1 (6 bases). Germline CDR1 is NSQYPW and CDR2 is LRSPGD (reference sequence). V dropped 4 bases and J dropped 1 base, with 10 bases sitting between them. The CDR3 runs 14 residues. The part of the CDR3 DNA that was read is TGCACCTGCAGTGACAGGGTAGGGAACACA. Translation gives CTCSDRVGNT. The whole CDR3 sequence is CTCSDRVGNTEVFF.

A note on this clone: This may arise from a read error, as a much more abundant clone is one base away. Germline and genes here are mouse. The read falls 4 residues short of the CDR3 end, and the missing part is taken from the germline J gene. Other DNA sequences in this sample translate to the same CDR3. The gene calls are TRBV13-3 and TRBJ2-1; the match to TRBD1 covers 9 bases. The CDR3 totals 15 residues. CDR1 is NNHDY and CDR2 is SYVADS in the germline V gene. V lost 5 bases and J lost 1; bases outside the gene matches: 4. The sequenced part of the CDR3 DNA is TGTGCCAGCAGCCCCGACAGGGGGAACTATGCT. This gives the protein CASSPDRGNYA. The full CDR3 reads CASSPDRGNYAEQFF.

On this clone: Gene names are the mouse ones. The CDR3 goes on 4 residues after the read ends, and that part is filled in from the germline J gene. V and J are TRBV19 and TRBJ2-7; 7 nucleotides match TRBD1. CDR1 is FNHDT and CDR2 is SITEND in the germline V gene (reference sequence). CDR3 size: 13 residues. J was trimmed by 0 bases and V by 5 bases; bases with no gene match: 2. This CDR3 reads CASRGTDSYEQYF. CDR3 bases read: TGTGCCAGCAGAGGGACAGACTCCTAT.

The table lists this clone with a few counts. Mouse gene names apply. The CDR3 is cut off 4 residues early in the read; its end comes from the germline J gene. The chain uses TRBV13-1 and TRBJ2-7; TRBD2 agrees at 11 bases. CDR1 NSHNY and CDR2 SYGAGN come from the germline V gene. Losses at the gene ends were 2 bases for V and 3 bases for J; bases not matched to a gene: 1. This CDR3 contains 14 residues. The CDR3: CASSELGGLYEQYF. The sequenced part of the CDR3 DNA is TGTGCCAGCAGTGAACTGGGGGGGCTCTAT.

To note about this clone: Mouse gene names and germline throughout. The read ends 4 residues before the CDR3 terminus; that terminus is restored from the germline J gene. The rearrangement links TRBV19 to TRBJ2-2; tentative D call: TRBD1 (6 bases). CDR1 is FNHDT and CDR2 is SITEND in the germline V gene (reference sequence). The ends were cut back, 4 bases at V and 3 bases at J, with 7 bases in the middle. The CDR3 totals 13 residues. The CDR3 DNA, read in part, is TGTGCCAGCAGTCAGGGGTACACCGGG. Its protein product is CASSQGYTG. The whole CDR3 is CASSQGYTGQLYF.

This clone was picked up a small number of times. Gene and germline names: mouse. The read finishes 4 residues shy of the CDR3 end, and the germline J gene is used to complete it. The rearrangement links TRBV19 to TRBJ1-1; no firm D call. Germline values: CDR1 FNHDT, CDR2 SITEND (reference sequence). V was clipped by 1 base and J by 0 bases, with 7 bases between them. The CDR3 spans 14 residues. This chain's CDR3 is CASSILGPNTEVFF. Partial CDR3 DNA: TGTGCCAGCAGTATACTGGGCCCAAACACA.